This T cell receptor beta chain was profiled in a study of radiotherapy plus CTLA-4 blockade in lung cancer. As for the study in general: Disease control was seen in over 25% of patients, objective responses in 18%.

Note on this clone: Its antigen is unknown.

Germline V gives CDR1 SSHAT, CDR2 FNYEAQ (reference sequence). The length of the CDR3 is 14 residues. With 8 bases clipped from V and 2 bases from J, the junction kept 7 bases outside the gene matches. Study observations and caveats: Reports state that early shifts in blood T cell clones, with interferon-beta, best predicted response.

TCRdb keeps only in-frame clones here, not all; method: immunoSEQ multiplex PCR. Found here are more than 95,000 clones, 65% to 75% of them singletons; the top ten hold around 2.8%. This sequence joins TRBV7-7 and TRBJ2-5; TRBD2 aligns across 8 bases. The sequences come from peripheral blood, collected from a patient treated with radiotherapy plus ipilimumab. This receptor was obtained from a human donor with non-small cell lung cancer who had a partial response to radiotherapy plus ipilimumab. Some clones in this sample may be carry-over from other donors' samples. CDR3 sequence (DNA): TGTGCCAGCTCCCCTAGCGGGCGACAAGAGACCCAGTACTTC. This gives the protein CASSPSGRQETQYF.